Below, 24 T cell receptor beta chains from the same sample are listed, as sequenced in a study of CD8 T cells in ankylosing spondylitis. Whole-study findings and limits: Seemingly characteristic of ankylosing spondylitis blood was a TCR beta motif consisting of under 10 highly homologous variants.

TCRdb reanalysed the 5' RACE reads using MiXCR and keeps one entry per CDR3 protein. Here the sample spans 470,000 or so distinct CDR3 sequences, roughly 26% being singletons. No antigen is known for these receptors. The sample consisted of blood, either unsorted or a sorted T cell fraction (not recorded which). The receptors here all came from a male donor with ankylosing spondylitis.

This clonotype was detected a few times. This chain connects TRBV11-2 to TRBJ2-1; a weak D match, TRBD2 (6 bases). Trimming removed 0 bases at V and 14 bases at J, with 14 bases between. Germline V gene sequence: CDR1 SGHAT, CDR2 FQNNGV. The CDR3 consists of 13 residues. The CDR3 DNA sequence: TGTGCCAGCAGCTTAGATGGACCGGGAGAAGAGTTCTTC. This codes for CASSLDGPGEEFF.

This clonotype was picked up one time. V usage is TRBV7-2 and J usage is TRBJ2-3; tentatively, D is TRBD2 (5 bases). The germline CDR1 and CDR2 sequences are SGHTA and FQGNSA. This CDR3 is built from 14 residues. Trimming stripped 3 bases from V and 1 base from J, with 8 bases between. The CDR3 region has the DNA TGTGCCAGCAGCTTCCGGGAAGGCACAGATACGCAGTATTTT. Amino acid sequence: CASSFREGTDTQYF.

CDR3 nucleotide sequence: TGCGCCAGCAGTTCGCTCCCCTCTTTGGCTAATGAAAAACTGTTTTTT. Protein product: CASSSLPSLANEKLFF. The chain joins TRBV5-1 to TRBJ1-4; D gene unclear. Germline V gene sequence: CDR1 SGHRS, CDR2 YFSETQ. The ends were cut back, 5 bases at V and 3 bases at J, with 17 bases in the middle. This CDR3 has 16 residues.

This clonotype came up a few times. J is TRBJ2-1 and V is TRBV20-1; TRBD1 is a possible D gene (6 bases). There are 15 residues in the CDR3. Germline V gene sequence: CDR1 DFQATT, CDR2 SNEGSKA (reference sequence). With 2 bases removed from V and 2 bases from J, the gap between germline ends came to 13 bases. The CDR3 sequence is CSARQDRLTYNEQFF. DNA for the CDR3: TGCAGTGCTAGACAAGACAGGCTTACCTACAATGAGCAGTTCTTC.

Many counts were recorded for this clonotype. This chain uses TRBV11-2 with TRBJ2-3; TRBD2 aligns across 7 bases. V lost 4 bases to trimming and J lost 3 bases; unmatched junction nucleotides: 13. The CDR3 runs 17 residues. Germline-derived CDR1 and CDR2 are SGHAT and FQNNGV. The CDR3 region is CASSSRFEAGVTDTQYF. DNA of the CDR3: TGTGCCAGCAGCTCGCGGTTCGAGGCGGGAGTAACAGATACGCAGTATTTT.

The J gene is TRBJ2-3, the V gene TRBV20-1; 14 nucleotides match TRBD2. V trimming: 5 bases; J trimming: 2 bases; junction bases outside the gene matches: 6. Germline V gives CDR1 DFQATT, CDR2 SNEGSKA (reference sequence). The CDR3 contains 16 residues. DNA for the CDR3: TGCAGTGCTCCACGACTAGCGGGAGGGTTCACAGATACGCAGTATTTT. This codes for CSAPRLAGGFTDTQYF.

A few counts support this clonotype. Here the CDR3 reads CASSQGARYEQYF. As DNA, the CDR3 is TGTGCCAGCAGTCAGGGGGCGCGGTACGAGCAGTACTTC. The rearrangement uses TRBV27 and TRBJ2-7, with 8 positions matching TRBD1. Per the germline V gene, CDR1 is MNHEY and CDR2 is SMNVEV (reference sequence). This CDR3 has 13 amino acids. Trimming cost V 5 bases and J 4 bases; bases outside gene matches: 4.

This clonotype was observed a handful of times. This chain connects TRBV2 to TRBJ2-2; 7 bases match TRBD1. Germline V lookup: CDR1 SNHLY, CDR2 FYNNEI. The CDR3 runs 20 residues. V lost 0 bases to trimming and J lost 2 bases; unmatched junction nucleotides: 15. The chain's CDR3 is CASSEAQWDSMVSNTGELFF. For the CDR3, the DNA is TGTGCCAGCAGTGAAGCCCAATGGGACAGTATGGTCAGCAACACCGGGGAGCTGTTTTTT. The full variable domain, rest sourced from reference TRBV2 and TRBJ2-2, is EPEVTQTPSHQVTQMGQEVILRCVPISNHLYFYWYRQILGQKVEFLVSFYNNEISEKSEIFDDQFSVERPDGSNFTLKIRSTKLEDSAMYFCASSEAQWDSMVSNTGELFFGEGSRLTVL.

In its sample, this clonotype was seen a few times. This chain uses TRBV20-1 with TRBJ2-5; 11 bases agree with TRBD2. Trimming took 5 bases from V and 5 from J; bases not matched to a gene: 13. CDR3 length: 16 amino acids. CDR1 DFQATT and CDR2 SNEGSKA come from the germline V gene (reference sequence). CDR3: CSASSFIAGGRETQYF. The CDR3 region has the DNA TGCAGTGCTTCGAGTTTTATAGCGGGAGGGAGGGAGACCCAGTACTTC.

This clonotype occurred a few times. The chain employs TRBV5-6 and TRBJ1-2; TRBD1 matches 11 bases. The length of the CDR3 is 14 residues. The V segment lost 4 bases and the J segment 8 bases; nucleotides outside the gene matches: 7. Germline lookup yields CDR1 SGHDT and CDR2 YYEEEE. CDR3 amino acids: CASSPGQGALGYTF. As DNA, the CDR3 is TGTGCCAGCAGCCCTGGACAGGGGGCTTTGGGCTACACCTTC. The full variable domain, completed using reference TRBV5-6 and TRBJ1-2, is DAGVTQSPTHLIKTRGQQVTLRCSPKSGHDTVSWYQQALGQGPQFIFQYYEEEERQRGNFPDRFSGHQFPNYSSELNVNALLLGDSALYLCASSPGQGALGYTFGSGTRLTVV.

V gene TRBV6-4 combines with J gene TRBJ2-1; possible D gene TRBD2, 6 bases. CDR1 is MRHNA, CDR2 SNTAGT, per germline. CDR3 length equals 18 residues. The germline V and J ends were trimmed by 3 bases and 4 bases, with 22 bases remaining between them. CDR3: CASSEVGRSGPLYNEQFF. For the CDR3, the DNA is TGTGCCAGCAGTGAGGTCGGGCGGAGCGGGCCCCTTTACAATGAGCAGTTCTTC.

The genes are TRBV15 and TRBJ2-5, with D possibly being TRBD2 (5 bases). Germline CDR1 LNHNV, CDR2 YYDKDF (reference sequence). This CDR3 contains 14 residues. V was clipped by 5 bases and J by 4 bases, with 14 bases between them. CDR3 loop: CATSSYRTVETQYF. The CDR3, as DNA: TGTGCCACCAGCTCATATCGGACTGTAGAGACCCAGTACTTC.

The chain carries TRBV7-9 and TRBJ2-1; 8 positions match TRBD2. CDR1 SEHNR and CDR2 FQNEAQ come from the germline V gene (reference sequence). CDR3 length equals 13 residues. The trim removed 2 bases at V and 10 bases at J, leaving 4 bases unmatched. CDR3 amino acids: CASSLKREQEQFF. CDR3 DNA: TGTGCCAGCAGCTTAAAGCGGGAGCAGGAGCAGTTCTTC.

This rearrangement joins TRBV20-1 to TRBJ2-7; 11 bases are shared with TRBD2. The junction had 5 bases not matched to a gene; V was cut back by 2 bases and J by 2 bases. CDR1 is DFQATT, CDR2 SNEGSKA, per germline (reference sequence). This CDR3 is built from 15 residues. As DNA, the CDR3 is TGCAGTGCTAGAACGATGACTAGCGGGACCTACGAGCAGTACTTC. Translation gives CSARTMTSGTYEQYF.

This clonotype was observed a few times. The rearrangement uses TRBV20-1 and TRBJ2-1; 11 bases fit TRBD1. This CDR3 is 15 amino acids long. V was pared by 3 bases and J by 9 bases, with 10 bases of the junction left unmatched. Germline CDR1 DFQATT, CDR2 SNEGSKA (reference sequence). The CDR3 DNA follows: TGCAGTGCTAGGCTCCGGGACAGGGGGTCGGGTGAGCAGTTCTTC. Translated, it gives CSARLRDRGSGEQFF.

CDR3 nucleotides: TGTGCCAGCAGCTCAACCGGTGCCCACGGGCGGGAGCAGTACTTC. Its protein is CASSSTGAHGREQYF. The chain uses TRBV5-6 and TRBJ2-7; D is ambiguous. V gave up 3 bases and J gave up 7 bases, with 20 bases separating them. The germline V gene encodes CDR1 SGHDT and CDR2 YYEEEE. The CDR3 covers 15 residues.

The V gene is TRBV5-1, the J gene TRBJ1-4, with D uncertain. Per the germline V gene, CDR1 is SGHRS and CDR2 is YFSETQ. There are 16 residues in the CDR3. Trimming stripped 2 bases from V and 1 base from J, with 12 bases between. The chain's CDR3 is CASSLPRGGTNEKLFF. For the CDR3, the DNA is TGCGCCAGCAGCTTACCTCGGGGTGGAACTAATGAAAAACTGTTTTTT.

The rearrangement links TRBV5-1 to TRBJ2-2, with TRBD2 matching over 7 bases. J was trimmed by 3 bases and V by 7 bases; bases with no gene match: 6. Germline V lookup: CDR1 SGHRS, CDR2 YFSETQ. The CDR3 has 14 residues. In DNA, the CDR3 is TGCGCCAGCTTGGGGGGGGACGACACCGGGGAGCTGTTTTTT. This sequence encodes CASLGGDDTGELFF.

A few counts support this clonotype. The CDR3 sequence: CASSLELDTYEQYF. Written as DNA, the CDR3 is TGTGCCAGCAGCTTAGAACTAGATACCTACGAGCAGTACTTC. This rearrangement joins TRBV11-2 to TRBJ2-7; D is possibly TRBD2 (5 bases). The CDR3 has 14 residues. Germline V gene data show CDR1 as SGHAT and CDR2 as FQNNGV. Trimming pared 0 bases from V and 2 bases from J, leaving 8 bases between.

This clonotype came up a few times. V gene TRBV12-3 or TRBV12-4 combines with J gene TRBJ2-4; 7 nucleotides match TRBD1. The CDR3 has 14 residues. Trimming at V came to 3 bases and at J to 8 bases, leaving 7 bases not matched to a gene. The CDR3 sequence: CASSFREGADIQYF. In DNA form, the CDR3 reads TGTGCCAGCAGTTTTCGAGAGGGGGCTGACATTCAGTACTTC.

The V and J genes are TRBV10-3 and TRBJ2-3; TRBD1 matches at 11 bases. In germline, CDR1 is ENHRY, CDR2 SYGVKD. This CDR3 has 16 amino acids. V gave up 4 bases and J gave up 3 bases; unmatched junction bases: 6. This CDR3 reads CAISGTGGSRTDTQYF. DNA of the CDR3: TGTGCCATCAGTGGGACAGGGGGCTCTCGGACAGATACGCAGTATTTT.

This clonotype appeared a few times. The chain combines TRBV27 with TRBJ2-5; the D gene is possibly TRBD1 (6 bases). Trimming pared 4 bases from V and 5 bases from J, leaving 11 bases between. The germline CDR1 and CDR2 sequences are MNHEY and SMNVEV (reference sequence). The CDR3 consists of 13 residues. For the CDR3, the DNA is TGTGCCAGCAGTTACAGGGTACGGGAGACCCAGTACTTC. Its translation is CASSYRVRETQYF.

This clonotype was observed many times. The rearrangement joins TRBV19 to TRBJ2-5; TRBD1 matches at 11 bases. The CDR3 is 16 residues long. Germline V gene sequence: CDR1 LNHDA, CDR2 SQIVND (reference sequence). V shed 4 bases and J 4 bases; nucleotides not matched to a gene: 8. CDR3 amino acids: CASSNPGQGAGETQYF. The DNA for the CDR3 is TGTGCCAGTAGTAACCCCGGACAGGGGGCCGGAGAGACCCAGTACTTC.

This clonotype has more than one count but fewer than ten. This chain links TRBV7-9 with TRBJ2-7; possibly TRBD2 for D (6 bases). The CDR3 totals 12 residues. CDR1 and CDR2 (germline): SEHNR, FQNEAQ (reference sequence). V shed 8 bases and J shed 6 bases, with 14 bases lying between them. Here the CDR3 reads CASQLPGGEQYV. DNA of the CDR3: TGTGCCAGCCAGCTACCCGGGGGCGAGCAGTACGTC.